This entry features one TCR beta chain sequence. Its target is unknown. More than 8.5 ml of fresh peripheral blood supplied the PBMCs. The CDR3 is 12 amino acids. Trimming stripped 6 bases from V and 4 bases from J, with 8 bases between. The germline V gene encodes CDR1 SGHDN and CDR2 FVKESK. This sample is part of a study of T cells in Graves' hyperthyroidism and ophthalmopathy. Study-wide points: Ophthalmopathy was model-predicted a median roughly 6.5 months pre-onset. A 13 V-J signature model discriminated ophthalmopathy versus stable hyperthyroidism. Among clonotypes expanded in thyroid above 0.001, most were also found in blood.

RNA transcripts were the template for amplifying TCR beta CDR3 regions. The HTBI set primed first-round TCR CDR3 RT-PCR. TCRdb used MiXCR to reprocess the multiplex PCR reads, holding one entry per CDR3 protein. The repertoire has 450,000 to 600,000 distinct CDR3 sequences, less than 20% of them found once; the top ten carry less than 55%. The origin of this receptor is a man in his forties with Graves' ophthalmopathy. This rearrangement joins TRBV14 to TRBJ2-3; D ambiguous. Sequenced input: blood. The CDR3 DNA sequence: TGTGCCAGCAGTCACACACCAGATACGCAGTATTTT. Translated, it gives CASSHTPDTQYF.